A single T cell receptor (beta chain) is shown here with its context. The antigen is unknown. Unique molecular identifiers were incorporated during preparation of the TCRbeta library. TCRdb reprocessed the PCR reads via MiXCR and lists one record per CDR3 protein. Among approximately 430,000 distinct CDR3 sequences listed, about 17% were seen once. The sample is drawn from a study of T-cell reconstitution after alpha-beta-depleted transplantation in children. Study results and limitations: It was reported that alpha-beta T cells came from several hundred expanded graft clones (about two months after transplant). T-cell numbers and diversity, one year after transplant, stemmed largely from T cells that were newly produced. The high TCRbeta diversity at day 60 in some patients came from surviving recipient T cells and thymic progenitors.

Here the sequenced sample was PBMCs, mostly from graft donor cells, taken 360 days after TCRalphabeta/CD19-depleted stem cell transplant. This receptor was identified in a boy younger than two who had a stem cell transplant for Wiskott-Aldrich syndrome, so the T cells may come from the graft donor.

The CDR3 region is CASSLALTGRSGYTF. As DNA, the CDR3 is TGTGCCAGCAGTTTAGCGTTGACAGGGAGGAGTGGCTACACCTTC. This chain uses TRBV12-3 or TRBV12-4 with TRBJ1-2; 7 positions match TRBD1. This CDR3 contains 15 residues. V lost 0 bases, J lost 7 bases, and 8 bases stayed unmatched.